The source of this TCR beta chain is a study of blood T cell repertoires in COVID-19. Study context: Italy, Spain and the United States were the sources of the convalescent and acute COVID-19 samples. T cells, B-cell-depleted T cells, or PBMCs supplied cDNA or gDNA.

This CDR3 has 14 amino acids. The ends lost 2 bases at V and 6 bases at J; junction bases unmatched: 6. From germline, CDR1 is ENHRY and CDR2 SYGVKD. Measured with immunoSEQ multiplex PCR; TCRdb has only the in-frame clones, and not every one. The sample yields about 670,000 clones, about nine tenths seen once. Input material: peripheral blood. This receptor was identified in a young woman with acute or convalescent COVID-19. The V gene is TRBV10-3, the J gene TRBJ1-2; 7 bases agree with TRBD1. In DNA form, the CDR3 reads TGTGCCATCAGTGAGGACAGGGTCGCCGATGGCTACACCTTC. Translated, it gives CAISEDRVADGYTF.